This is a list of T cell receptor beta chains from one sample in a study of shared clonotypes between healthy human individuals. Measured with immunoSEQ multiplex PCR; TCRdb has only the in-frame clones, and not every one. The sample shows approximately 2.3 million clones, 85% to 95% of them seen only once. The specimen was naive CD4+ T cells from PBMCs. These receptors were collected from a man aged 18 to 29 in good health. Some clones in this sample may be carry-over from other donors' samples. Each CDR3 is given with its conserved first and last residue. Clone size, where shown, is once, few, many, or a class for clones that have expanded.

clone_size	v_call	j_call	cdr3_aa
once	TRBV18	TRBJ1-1	CASSRTGATEAFF
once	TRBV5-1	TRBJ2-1	CASSLAPTTYNEQFF
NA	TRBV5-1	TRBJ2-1	CASSLVGSPYNEQFF
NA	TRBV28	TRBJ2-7	CASSQESLPENYEQYF
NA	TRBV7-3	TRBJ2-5	CASSFADGAQYF
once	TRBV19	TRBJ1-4	CASQKDRGRDEKLFF
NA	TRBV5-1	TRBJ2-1	CASSSTGSSYNEQFF
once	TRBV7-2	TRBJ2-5	CASSKGSVRETQYF
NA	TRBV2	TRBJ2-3	CASSLAGTTDTQYF
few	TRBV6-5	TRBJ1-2	CASSPRAANYGYTF
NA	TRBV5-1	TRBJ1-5	CASSFGGLGAFQHF
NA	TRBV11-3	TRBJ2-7	CASSKDGYEQYF
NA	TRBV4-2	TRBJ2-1	CASSQVGLAGGEGNEQFF
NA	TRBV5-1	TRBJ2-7	CASSRDRVSEQYF
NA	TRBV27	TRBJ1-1	CASRTDRANTEAFF
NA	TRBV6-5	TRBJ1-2	CASSWDRGRGYTF
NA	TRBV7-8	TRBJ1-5	CASSRGQGGQPQHF
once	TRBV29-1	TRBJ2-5	CSVGGRASRETQYF
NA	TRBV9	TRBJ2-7	CASSPSGTYEQYF
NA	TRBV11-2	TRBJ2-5	CASSDGLLTQYF
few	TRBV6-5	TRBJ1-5	CASSKNYGSNQPQHF
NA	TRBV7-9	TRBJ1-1	CASSFGTRMAFF
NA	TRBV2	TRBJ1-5	CASSVRQTGQPQHF
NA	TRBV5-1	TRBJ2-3	CASSFAGITDTQYF
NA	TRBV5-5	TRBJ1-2	CASSRTGDGYTF
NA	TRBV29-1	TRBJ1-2	CSVDTRTGPWGYTF
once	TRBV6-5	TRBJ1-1	CASSYRRLSNTEAFF
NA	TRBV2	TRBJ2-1	CASTEQGEGDEQFF
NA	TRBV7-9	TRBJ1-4	CASSKPSGVKLFF
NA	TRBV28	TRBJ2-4	CASSPRRQGKNIQYF
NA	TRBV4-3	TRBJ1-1	CASSQDRIGSNGAFF
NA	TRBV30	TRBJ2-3	CAWSVLWRDPTDTQYF
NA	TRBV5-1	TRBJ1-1	CASSLVGGAGNTEAFF